This entry concerns a single TCR beta chain. Time point given: cycle 4 day 1 (C4D1), after more than five weeks of nivolumab. There was relapse after autologous stem cell transplantation in every patient, and there was variation in brentuximab vedotin exposure. Trimming shortened V by 2 bases and J by 0 bases, and 8 bases separated the two germline ends. In germline, CDR1 is SGHKS, CDR2 YYEKEE (reference sequence). There are 14 residues in the CDR3. Profiled with immunoSEQ multiplex PCR; TCRdb holds only in-frame clones, not every one. The sample includes under 130,000 clones, approximately 89% of them seen just once. The source of the sample is a study of PD-1 blockade in classical Hodgkin lymphoma.

Sequencing was performed on peripheral blood mononuclear cells (PBMCs), taken before the fourth cycle of nivolumab. This receptor was identified in a human donor with classical Hodgkin lymphoma. This rearrangement joins TRBV5-5 to TRBJ1-1; D not certain. CDR3 region: CASSFASMNTEAFF. The CDR3 bases are TGTGCCAGCAGCTTTGCCAGCATGAACACTGAAGCTTTCTTT. Filled out from reference TRBV5-5 and TRBJ1-1, the complete variable domain reads DAGVTQSPTHLIKTRGQQVTLRCSPISGHKSVSWYQQVLGQGPQFIFQYYEKEERGRGNFPDRFSARQFPNYSSELNVNALLLGDSALYLCASSFASMNTEAFFGQGTRLTVV.